Below, one T cell receptor (beta chain) is given with its context. What it binds is not known. These data come from a study of OX40 agonist ivuxolimab in advanced cancers. Study summary: Patients were under 90% male with ages roughly 23 to 90, mean about 54.

Study-level points and caveats: Average numbers of expanded clones were greater in CD8+ T cells than in CD4+. In the 0.1 to 3.0 mg/kg range, CD4+ and CD8+ blood T cells had expanded clonally by week 6. No determination was made of the antigen specificity of the expanded peripheral T cells.

Measured with immunoSEQ multiplex PCR; TCRdb has only the in-frame clones, and not every one. Among under 85,000 clones, about nine tenths were seen once, and the ten largest hold 0.2% to 0.3%. This CDR3 comprises 15 residues. Germline assignment: CDR1 SNHLY and CDR2 FYNNEI. V shed 3 bases and J shed 2 bases, with 12 bases lying between them. The origin of this receptor is an adult with an advanced solid tumor such as melanoma, head and neck, liver or kidney cancer. The specimen was CD4+ or CD8+ T cells sorted from blood, collected in a trial of the OX40 agonist ivuxolimab. The J gene is TRBJ2-3, the V gene TRBV2, with D hard to call. CDR3 amino acids: CASSEKRLFTDTQYF. CDR3 in DNA: TGTGCCAGCAGTGAGAAGCGCCTGTTCACAGATACGCAGTATTTT.